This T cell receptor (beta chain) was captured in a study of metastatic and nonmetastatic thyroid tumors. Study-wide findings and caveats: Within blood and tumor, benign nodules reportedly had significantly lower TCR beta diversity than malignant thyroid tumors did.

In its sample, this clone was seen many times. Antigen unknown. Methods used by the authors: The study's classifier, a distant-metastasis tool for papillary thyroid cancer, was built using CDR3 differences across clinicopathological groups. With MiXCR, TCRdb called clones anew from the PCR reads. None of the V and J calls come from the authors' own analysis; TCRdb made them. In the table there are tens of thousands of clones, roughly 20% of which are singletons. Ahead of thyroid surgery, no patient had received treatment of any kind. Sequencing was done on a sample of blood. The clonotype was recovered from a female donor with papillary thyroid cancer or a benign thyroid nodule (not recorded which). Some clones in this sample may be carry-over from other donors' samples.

The CDR3 here is CASSQQGGLTGELFF. CDR3 nucleotide sequence: TGTGCCAGCAGCCAACAGGGAGGGTTGACCGGGGAGCTGTTTTTT. The chain joins TRBV4-2 to TRBJ2-2; TRBD2 agrees at 7 bases. Trimming at V came to 2 bases and at J to 5 bases, leaving 5 bases not matched to a gene. The CDR3 contains 15 residues. Germline-derived CDR1 and CDR2 are LGHNA and YNFKEQ.